Listed below are T cell receptor beta chains from one sample, sequenced in a study of a mutant IDH1 vaccine in newly diagnosed glioma. The repertoire was sequenced with immunoSEQ multiplex PCR; TCRdb's copy has only in-frame clones and lacks some. This sample has about 36,000 clones, with around nine tenths found just once. Sequencing used PBMCs, obtained from a glioma patient treated with radiotherapy, temozolomide or both. The receptors were sampled from a man in his late teens or twenties with glioma. CDR3s include the opening cysteine and the closing phenylalanine or tryptophan. A D gene is named only where the DNA matches it firmly. For some rows the clone size is stated as once, few or many, or as a class when expanded; others skip it.

>TRBD1|.|TRBV5-1|TRBJ1-1
TGCGCCAGCAGCGGACAGGGAGACGACACTGAAGCTTTCTTT
CASSGQGDDTEAFF
>.|.|TRBV7-9|TRBJ1-1
TGTGCCAGCAGCTTAGATATGAACACTGAAGCTTTCTTT
CASSLDMNTEAFF
>.|once|TRBV9|TRBJ1-6
TGTGCCAGCAGCGTACGTAGTAATTCACCCCTCCACTTT
CASSVRSNSPLHF
>.|.|TRBV15|TRBJ1-1
TGTGCCACCAGCAGAGAATTTTTTATGAACACTGAAGCTTTCTTT
CATSREFFMNTEAFF
>.|few|TRBV29-1|TRBJ2-5
TGCAGCGCTGGGAGGCGTCTAACCGAGACCCAGTACTTC
CSAGRRLTETQYF
>TRBD1|.|TRBV7-2|TRBJ2-7
TGTGCCAGCAGCCCCAGCCCGGGACAGACCACCTACGAGCAGTACTTC
CASSPSPGQTTYEQYF
>TRBD2|.|TRBV5-4|TRBJ2-7
TGTGCCAGCAGCCCAGGACTAGCGGACTACGAGCAGTACTTC
CASSPGLADYEQYF
>.|.|TRBV6-6|TRBJ1-3
TGTGCCAGCAGCTACGACGGCAACTCTGGAAACACCATATATTTT
CASSYDGNSGNTIYF
>TRBD1|.|TRBV2|TRBJ1-5
TGTGCCAGCAGCCGGGACAGGTCCTATCAGCCCCAGCATTTT
CASSRDRSYQPQHF
>.|.|TRBV2|TRBJ2-6
TGTGCCAGCACGCAGGGGAAGTTTGGGGCCAACGTCCTGACTTTC
CASTQGKFGANVLTF
>.|.|TRBV5-5|TRBJ1-2
TGTGCCAGCAGCTTGGGGGCCAACTATGGCTACACCTTC
CASSLGANYGYTF
>.|.|TRBV4-3|TRBJ1-2
TGCGCCAGCAGCCAGGACAGCTTTTATGGCTACACCTTC
CASSQDSFYGYTF
>.|.|TRBV4-1|TRBJ1-1
TGCGCCAGCAGCCAAATGGAATCGACAGGAACTGAAGCTTTCTTT
CASSQMESTGTEAFF
>TRBD2|.|TRBV5-1|TRBJ2-1
TGCGCCAGCAGCTTGGCCGCCCTAGCGGGAGATACCCGGGGAGATGAGCAGTTCTTC
CASSLAALAGDTRGDEQFF
>TRBD1|.|TRBV10-3|TRBJ1-2
TGTGCCACCGCAGGGGGTATTGCTGGCTACACCTTC
CATAGGIAGYTF
>TRBD2|.|TRBV4-2|TRBJ2-1
TGTGCCAGCAGCCAAGAGCCTCTAGCGGGAGTGTCCCGTGGGGGGCAGTTCTTC
CASSQEPLAGVSRGGQFF
>TRBD2|.|TRBV27|TRBJ2-7
TGTGCCAGCAGTTACCAGACTAGCGGGAGTTGGCCCTACGAGCAGTACTTC
CASSYQTSGSWPYEQYF
>TRBD1|.|TRBV7-2|TRBJ1-1
TGTGCCAGCAGCTCCACTCGGGACAGGGTCGCTGAAGCTTTCTTT
CASSSTRDRVAEAFF
>.|.|TRBV6-5|TRBJ1-5
TGTGCCAGCAGTTCCGTAACAGGGAGCGCAGGGCAGCCCCAGCATTTT
CASSSVTGSAGQPQHF
>.|.|TRBV13|TRBJ1-1
TGTGCCAGCAGCTTAGGCCCCCCCACAAGGCGAACTGAAGCTTTCTTT
CASSLGPPTRRTEAFF
>TRBD2|.|TRBV5-4|TRBJ2-1
TGTGCCAGCAGCCCCGGACTTGGGACTAGCGGCTTTAGCTCCTACAATGAGCAGTTCTTC
CASSPGLGTSGFSSYNEQFF
>TRBD2|.|TRBV6-1|TRBJ2-1
TGTGCCAGCAGTGAATATGGGGGTAGCGGGACCTCCAGGGAGCAGTTCTTC
CASSEYGGSGTSREQFF
>.|.|TRBV5-1|TRBJ1-3
TGCGCCAGCAGCTTGGGCTCTGGAAACACCATATATTTT
CASSLGSGNTIYF
>.|.|TRBV5-5|TRBJ1-2
TGTGCCAGCACCCCACAGGGAACCTACTATGGCTACACCTTC
CASTPQGTYYGYTF
>TRBD2|.|TRBV9|TRBJ2-3
TGTGCCAGCAGCACCGGACTAGCGGGAGGGCCCAAAGATACGCAGTATTTT
CASSTGLAGGPKDTQYF
>.|.|TRBV7-6|TRBJ1-2
TGTGCCAGCAGCTTAGCGTGGGGAAGTGGTCGCTACACCTTC
CASSLAWGSGRYTF
>.|.|TRBV19|TRBJ2-1
TGTGCCAGTAGTATCGGAACCAACAATGAGCAGTTCTTC
CASSIGTNNEQFF
>TRBD1|.|TRBV7-2|TRBJ1-5
TGTGCCAGCAGCCCCGCAGGGGGGCCTAATCAGCCCCAGCATTTT
CASSPAGGPNQPQHF
>TRBD2|.|TRBV9|TRBJ2-7
TGTGCCAGCAGCCCTCCCTCCGGGAGGTGGTACGAGCAGTACTTC
CASSPPSGRWYEQYF
>.|once|TRBV7-8|TRBJ2-7
TGTGCCAGCAGCTTCGGTCCCTACGAGCAGTACTTC
CASSFGPYEQYF
>.|.|TRBV30|TRBJ1-3
TGTGCCTGGAGTGTGGGGACGGGTCGCTCTGGAAACACCATATATTTT
CAWSVGTGRSGNTIYF
>TRBD1|.|TRBV7-2|TRBJ2-1
TGTGCCAGCAGCAACAGGGGGAATGAGCAGTTCTTC
CASSNRGNEQFF
>TRBD1|once|TRBV5-1|TRBJ2-7
TGCGCCAGCAGCCCGCGACAGGGGAGCTCCTACGAGCAGTACTTC
CASSPRQGSSYEQYF
>TRBD1|.|TRBV13|TRBJ2-1
TGTGCCAGCAGCAAACAGGGGCCGCCCTACAATGAGCAGTTCTTC
CASSKQGPPYNEQFF
>.|.|TRBV5-6|TRBJ1-1
TGTGCCAGCAGCTCAGAAAAGGGACGGATTAACACTGAAGCTTTCTTT
CASSSEKGRINTEAFF
>.|.|TRBV30|TRBJ1-3
TGTGCCTGGAGCCGGGGGGCCCCGGGTGACACCATATATTTT
CAWSRGAPGDTIYF
>.|.|TRBV5-8|TRBJ1-4
TGTGCCAGCAGCGCCAGGACTCTTATGGCGGAAAAACTGTTTTTT
CASSARTLMAEKLFF
>.|.|TRBV30|TRBJ2-3
TGTGCCTGGAGTATACTGGCAGATACGCAGTATTTT
CAWSILADTQYF
>TRBD2|.|TRBV10-3|TRBJ2-1
TGTGCCATCAGTGATGGGCTAGCGGGAATCGATGAGCAGTTCTTC
CAISDGLAGIDEQFF
>.|.|TRBV7-9|TRBJ1-5
TGTGCCAGCAGCGACGGGGTCACGGCAGATCAGCCCCAGCATTTT
CASSDGVTADQPQHF
>.|.|TRBV30|TRBJ1-2
TGTGCCTGGGGAGAGGGAGATGGCTACACCTTC
CAWGEGDGYTF
>.|.|TRBV9|TRBJ1-1
TGTGCCAGCAGCGACCCTCGACGGGAAGCTTTCTTT
CASSDPRREAFF
>TRBD1|once|TRBV5-4|TRBJ1-1
TGTGCCAGCAGTCTTCAGGGGGCGCGTACTGAAGCTTTCTTT
CASSLQGARTEAFF